The rows below give T cell receptor beta chains drawn from one sample of a study of glioma-infiltrating T cells. TCRdb reanalysed the multiplex PCR reads using MiXCR and keeps one entry per CDR3 protein. Of approximately 120,000 distinct CDR3 sequences in the sample, more than 20% were seen once. The sample consisted of glioma tissue, nonneoplastic brain tissue, or PBMCs (not recorded which). The receptor set was obtained from a human donor with low-grade glioma or glioblastoma, undergoing nonglioma brain surgery, or in good health (not recorded which). Each CDR3 is given without its conserved first and last residue. Each record gives: V gene, CDR3 protein.

V gene: TRBV4-1; CDR3 protein: ASSHQDSACGYT
V gene: TRBV7-2; CDR3 protein: ASSLGAGGDEQF
V gene: TRBV7-2; CDR3 protein: ASSERYDYGYT
V gene: TRBV7-2; CDR3 protein: ASSLARLAGDEQY
V gene: TRBV7-9; CDR3 protein: ASSLIAGVGDTQY
V gene: TRBV4-1; CDR3 protein: ASSQREATSGTSYEQY
V gene: TRBV6-6; CDR3 protein: ASSYSVTAGNTIY
V gene: TRBV4-2; CDR3 protein: ASNSGQDYGYT
V gene: TRBV27; CDR3 protein: ASSLRGNGRETGTQY
V gene: TRBV15; CDR3 protein: ATSRQTGNNQPQH
V gene: TRBV2; CDR3 protein: ASSADSYSNQPQH
V gene: TRBV6-2/TRBV6-3; CDR3 protein: ASSYNDYEQY
V gene: TRBV2; CDR3 protein: ASNQQGGVNQPQH
V gene: TRBV4-3; CDR3 protein: ASSLLTSGSTDTQY
V gene: TRBV29-1; CDR3 protein: SVAQRRTLGTEAF
V gene: TRBV7-9; CDR3 protein: ASSLGTAGNTIY
V gene: TRBV6-1; CDR3 protein: ASSPGQVYGYT
V gene: TRBV15; CDR3 protein: ATSRRRNYEQY
V gene: TRBV20-1; CDR3 protein: SATHGTSGLNGQF
V gene: TRBV3-1; CDR3 protein: ASSQDTRNTGELF
V gene: TRBV6-1; CDR3 protein: ATTLAGVHNEQF
V gene: TRBV29-1; CDR3 protein: SVESHYEQY
V gene: TRBV29-1; CDR3 protein: SVEKDTEGAF
V gene: TRBV12-3/TRBV12-4; CDR3 protein: ASSPTSSGTDTQY
V gene: TRBV7-3; CDR3 protein: ASRSRDMNTEAF
V gene: TRBV6-2/TRBV6-3; CDR3 protein: AGSGSSALHGLAPRNIQY
V gene: TRBV9; CDR3 protein: ASSVAQGANTGELF